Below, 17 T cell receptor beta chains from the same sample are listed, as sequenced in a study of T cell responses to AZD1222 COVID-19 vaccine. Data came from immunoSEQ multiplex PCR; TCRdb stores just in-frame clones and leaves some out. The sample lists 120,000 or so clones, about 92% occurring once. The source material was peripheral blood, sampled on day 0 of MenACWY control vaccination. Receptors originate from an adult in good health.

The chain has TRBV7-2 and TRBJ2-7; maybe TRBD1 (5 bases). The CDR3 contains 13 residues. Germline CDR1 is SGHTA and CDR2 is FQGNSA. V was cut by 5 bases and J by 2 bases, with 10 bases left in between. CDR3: CASSGRVPYEQYF. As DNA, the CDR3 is TGTGCCAGCAGCGGCAGGGTGCCCTACGAGCAGTACTTC. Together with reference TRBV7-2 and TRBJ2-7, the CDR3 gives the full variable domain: GAGVSQSPSNKVTEKGKDVELRCDPISGHTALYWYRQSLGQGLEFLIYFQGNSAPDKSGLPSDRFSAERTGGSVSTLTIQRTQQEDSAVYLCASSGRVPYEQYFGPGTRLTVT.

CDR3 sequence: CAISPGLAYEQYF. The CDR3 DNA follows: TGTGCCATCAGCCCGGGACTAGCGTACGAGCAGTACTTC. The V and J genes are TRBV10-3 and TRBJ2-7, with 10 nucleotides matching TRBD2. CDR3 length: 13 residues. Germline V CDR1 and CDR2: ENHRY, SYGVKD. The ends lost 6 bases at V and 4 bases at J; junction bases unmatched: 3.

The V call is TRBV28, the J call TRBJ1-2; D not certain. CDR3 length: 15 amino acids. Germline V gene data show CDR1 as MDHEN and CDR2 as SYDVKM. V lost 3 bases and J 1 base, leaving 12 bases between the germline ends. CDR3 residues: CASSFYGTDNYGYTF. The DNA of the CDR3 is TGTGCCAGCAGTTTTTACGGTACCGATAACTATGGCTACACCTTC.

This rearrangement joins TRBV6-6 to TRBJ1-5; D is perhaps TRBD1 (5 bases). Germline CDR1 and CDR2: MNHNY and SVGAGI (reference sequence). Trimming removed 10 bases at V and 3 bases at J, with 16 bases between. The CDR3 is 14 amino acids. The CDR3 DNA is TGTGCCACAGGGACGACTTCGGTCAATCAGCCCCAGCATTTT. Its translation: CATGTTSVNQPQHF.

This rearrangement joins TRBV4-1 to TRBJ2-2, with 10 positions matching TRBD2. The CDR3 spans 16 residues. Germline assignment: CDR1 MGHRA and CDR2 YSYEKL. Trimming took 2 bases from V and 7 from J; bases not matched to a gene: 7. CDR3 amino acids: CASSQRWPSGSGELFF. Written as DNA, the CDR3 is TGCGCCAGCAGCCAACGCTGGCCTAGCGGGAGCGGGGAGCTGTTTTTT.

The chain's CDR3 is CASSLGLAGDPGYF. CDR3 bases: TGTGCCAGCAGCTTAGGTCTAGCGGGAGATCCAGGGTACTTC. The chain joins TRBV7-9 to TRBJ2-7; 10 bases fit TRBD2. The germline V gene has CDR1 SEHNR and CDR2 FQNEAQ (reference sequence). Losses at the gene ends were 1 base for V and 12 bases for J; bases not matched to a gene: 9. The CDR3 is 14 amino acids.

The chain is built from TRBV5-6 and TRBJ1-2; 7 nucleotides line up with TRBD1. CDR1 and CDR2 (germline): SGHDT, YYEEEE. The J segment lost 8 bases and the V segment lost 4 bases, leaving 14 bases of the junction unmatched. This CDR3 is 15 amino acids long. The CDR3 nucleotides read TGTGCCAGCAGCGGGGGACAGTCGGCAGGAATCGGCTACACCTTC. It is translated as CASSGGQSAGIGYTF.

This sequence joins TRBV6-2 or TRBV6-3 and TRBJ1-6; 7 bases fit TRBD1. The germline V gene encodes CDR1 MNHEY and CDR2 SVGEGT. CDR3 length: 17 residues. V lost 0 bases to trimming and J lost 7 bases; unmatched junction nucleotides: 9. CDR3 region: CASSYSRQGIVNSPLHF. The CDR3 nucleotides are TGTGCCAGCAGTTACTCCCGACAGGGAATTGTGAATTCACCCCTCCACTTT.

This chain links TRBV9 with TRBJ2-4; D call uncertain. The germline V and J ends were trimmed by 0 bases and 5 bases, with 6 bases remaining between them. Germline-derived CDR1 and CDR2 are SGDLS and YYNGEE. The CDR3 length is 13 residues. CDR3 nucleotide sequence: TGTGCCAGCAGCGTAGGTTCTCAAAACATTCAGTACTTC. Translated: CASSVGSQNIQYF. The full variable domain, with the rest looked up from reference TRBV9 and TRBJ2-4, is DSGVTQTPKHLITATGQRVTLRCSPRSGDLSVYWYQQSLDQGLQFLIQYYNGEERAKGNILERFSAQQFPDLHSELNLSSLELGDSALYFCASSVGSQNIQYFGAGTRLSVL.

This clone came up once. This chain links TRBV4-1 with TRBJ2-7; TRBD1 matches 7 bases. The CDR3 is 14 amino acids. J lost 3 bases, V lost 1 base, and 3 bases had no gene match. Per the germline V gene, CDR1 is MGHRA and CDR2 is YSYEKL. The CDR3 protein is CASSQGHRGYEQYF. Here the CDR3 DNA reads TGCGCCAGCAGCCAAGGTCACAGGGGCTACGAGCAGTACTTC.

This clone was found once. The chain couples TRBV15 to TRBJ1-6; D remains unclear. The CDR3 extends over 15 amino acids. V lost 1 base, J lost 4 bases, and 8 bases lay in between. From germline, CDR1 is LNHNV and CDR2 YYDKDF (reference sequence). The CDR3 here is CATSRAVVYNSPLHF. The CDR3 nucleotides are TGTGCCACCAGCAGAGCGGTGGTGTATAATTCACCCCTCCACTTT.

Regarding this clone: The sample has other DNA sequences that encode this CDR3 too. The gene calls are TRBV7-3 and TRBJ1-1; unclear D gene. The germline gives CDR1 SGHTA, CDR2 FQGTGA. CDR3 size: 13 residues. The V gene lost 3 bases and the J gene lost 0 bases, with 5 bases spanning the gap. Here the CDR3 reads CASSFGLNTEAFF. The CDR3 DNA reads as TGTGCCAGCAGCTTCGGGTTGAACACTGAAGCTTTCTTT.

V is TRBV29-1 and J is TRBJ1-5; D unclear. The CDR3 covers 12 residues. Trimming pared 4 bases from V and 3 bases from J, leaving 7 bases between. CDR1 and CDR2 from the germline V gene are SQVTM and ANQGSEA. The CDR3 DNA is TGCAGCGTTGGTCGTGACAATCAGCCCCAGCATTTT. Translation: CSVGRDNQPQHF.

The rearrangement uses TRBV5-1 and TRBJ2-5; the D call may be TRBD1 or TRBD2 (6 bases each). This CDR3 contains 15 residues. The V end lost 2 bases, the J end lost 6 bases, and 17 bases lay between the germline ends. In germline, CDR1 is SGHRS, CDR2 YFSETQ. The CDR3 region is CASSFGGGTFKTQYF. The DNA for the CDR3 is TGCGCCAGCAGCTTTGGAGGGGGGACTTTTAAGACCCAGTACTTC.

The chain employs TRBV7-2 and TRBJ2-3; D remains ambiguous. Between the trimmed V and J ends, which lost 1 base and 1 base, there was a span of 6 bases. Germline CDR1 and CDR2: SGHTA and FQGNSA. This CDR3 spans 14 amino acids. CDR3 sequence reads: CASSLGLGTDTQYF. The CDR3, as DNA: TGTGCCAGCAGCTTAGGGCTAGGCACAGATACGCAGTATTTT.

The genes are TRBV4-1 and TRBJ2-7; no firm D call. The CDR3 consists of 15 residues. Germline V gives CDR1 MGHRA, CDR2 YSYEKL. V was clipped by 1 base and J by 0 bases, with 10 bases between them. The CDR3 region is CASSQVIGASYEQYF. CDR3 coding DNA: TGCGCCAGCAGCCAAGTGATAGGCGCCTCCTACGAGCAGTACTTC.

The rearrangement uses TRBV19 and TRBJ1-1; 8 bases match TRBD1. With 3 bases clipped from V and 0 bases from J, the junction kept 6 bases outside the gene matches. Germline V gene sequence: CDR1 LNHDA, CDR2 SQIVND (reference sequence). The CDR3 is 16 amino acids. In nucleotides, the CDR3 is TGTGCCAGTAGTATTTGGACAGGGTATATGAACACTGAAGCTTTCTTT. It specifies CASSIWTGYMNTEAFF. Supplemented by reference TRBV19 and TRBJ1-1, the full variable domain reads DGGITQSPKYLFRKEGQNVTLSCEQNLNHDAMYWYRQDPGQGLRLIYYSQIVNDFQKGDIAEGYSVSREKKESFPLTVTSAQKNPTAFYLCASSIWTGYMNTEAFFGQGTRLTVV.